This T cell receptor beta chain was sequenced in a study of blood T cell repertoires in COVID-19. Study overall: Material from acute and convalescent COVID-19 was sourced from the United States, Italy and Spain. The cDNA or gDNA used as material had been derived from T cells, B-cell-depleted T cells, or PBMCs.

In the study's own analysis: Nucleated cell number was recorded as an estimate derived from reference gene primer amplification. Method: immunoSEQ multiplex PCR; TCRdb's copy keeps in-frame clones and lacks some. V and J calls plus clone size are reproduced from that table; the DNA served to infer D and trimming. The repertoire holds 110,000 or so clones, 75% to 85% seen once, with around a tenth in the top ten. The germline V gene encodes CDR1 LGHDT and CDR2 YNNKEL (reference sequence). The V and J ends lost 2 bases and 4 bases respectively, with 15 bases between them. This CDR3 has 15 residues. This clonotype was obtained from a woman in her 70s with acute or convalescent COVID-19. The chain links TRBV3-1 (or the pseudogene TRBV3-2) to TRBJ2-7; D unclear. The sample taken for sequencing was peripheral blood. The CDR3 sequence: CASSQSMGSQYEQYF. CDR3 bases: TGTGCCAGCAGCCAATCGATGGGCTCACAGTACGAGCAGTACTTC.